Listed here are 15 T cell receptor beta chains from one sample, sequenced in a study of vaccination and CD4 T cells after COVID-19. Antigens of these TCRs are unknown. Noted treatment: roughly ten-day PBMC culture with coronavirus spike peptide pools or control peptides (ViraFEST assay). Cultured CD4+ T-cell DNA underwent Oncomine TCR Beta short-read sequencing. One entry per CDR3 protein, called by TCRdb with MiXCR from the PCR reads. Of about 8,400 distinct CDR3 sequences in the sample, 61% are singletons; the top ten hold about 40%. The sample consisted of CD4+ T cells from blood, cultured in vitro. The source of these receptors is a human donor who had recovered from COVID-19.

The chain employs TRBV11-3 and TRBJ2-3; no definite D call. This CDR3 contains 14 residues. V lost 5 bases and J lost 2, with 11 bases in between. Germline-derived CDR1 and CDR2 are SGHNT and YENEEA. CDR3 bases: TGTGCCAGCAGCCATCGGGCCACCACAGATACGCAGTATTTT. Encoded protein: CASSHRATTDTQYF.

This clonotype has just a few counts. V gene TRBV2 combines with J gene TRBJ2-3, with 8 bases matching TRBD2. Trimming took 7 bases from V and 2 from J; bases not matched to a gene: 8. CDR3 length: 15 amino acids. The V gene's germline CDR1 is SNHLY and CDR2 FYNNEI. This CDR3 reads CASMLAGGSTDTQYF. CDR3 DNA: TGTGCCAGCATGTTGGCGGGAGGCTCCACAGATACGCAGTATTTT.

A few counts support this clonotype. The chain recombines TRBV6-5 with TRBJ1-5; a weak D match, TRBD1 (6 bases). V was trimmed by 1 base and J by 6 bases, leaving 13 bases between them. CDR1 is MNHEY and CDR2 is SVGAGI in the germline V gene. The length of the CDR3 is 15 residues. CDR3 region: CASSYWGTLGQPQHF. The CDR3 region has the DNA TGTGCCAGCAGTTACTGGGGGACACTGGGTCAGCCCCAGCATTTT.

The V gene is TRBV6-1, the J gene TRBJ1-5; the match to TRBD1 covers 9 bases. The CDR3 spans 14 residues. Trimming removed 7 bases from V and 6 bases from J; junction bases left unmatched: 7. Germline CDR1 reads MNHNS; CDR2 reads SASEGT. The CDR3 protein is CASTLDRGIQPQHF. The CDR3 DNA is TGTGCCAGCACTTTAGACAGGGGGATTCAGCCCCAGCATTTT.

The rearrangement uses TRBV10-2 and TRBJ2-5, with no clear D. This CDR3 has 13 residues. Trimming cost V 6 bases and J 1 base, with 9 bases left between them. CDR1 WSHSY and CDR2 SAAADI come from the germline V gene. CDR3 in amino acids: CASRASGQETQYF. The CDR3 DNA follows: TGCGCCAGCAGAGCCTCAGGCCAAGAGACCCAGTACTTC.

This clonotype was seen a single time. This sequence joins TRBV20-1 and TRBJ2-3; TRBD2 aligns across 9 bases. The germline V gene encodes CDR1 DFQATT and CDR2 SNEGSKA (reference sequence). Trimming removed 6 bases from V and 0 bases from J; junction bases left unmatched: 10. The CDR3 consists of 16 residues. The CDR3: CSAGKKTSGSTDTQYF. The DNA of the CDR3 is TGCAGTGCCGGGAAAAAAACTAGCGGGAGCACAGATACGCAGTATTTT.

CDR3 region: CASSPGGSSSNYGYTF. DNA of the CDR3: TGTGCCAGCAGCCCCGGGGGCTCCTCTTCTAACTATGGCTACACCTTC. This rearrangement joins TRBV25-1 to TRBJ1-2; D is perhaps TRBD1 (6 bases). From germline, CDR1 is MGHDK and CDR2 SYGVNS. This CDR3 is built from 16 residues. The V gene lost 6 bases and the J gene lost 0 bases, with 17 bases spanning the gap.

V usage is TRBV4-1 and J usage is TRBJ1-2; D remains unclear. CDR1 MGHRA and CDR2 YSYEKL come from the germline V gene. The CDR3 extends over 15 amino acids. Between the trimmed V and J ends, which lost 4 bases and 5 bases, there was a span of 17 bases. This CDR3 reads CASSPRVRLEYGYTF. Here the CDR3 DNA reads TGCGCCAGCAGCCCCCGGGTCAGGTTGGAGTATGGCTACACCTTC.

The gene calls are TRBV5-5 and TRBJ1-5; 10 nucleotides align to TRBD1. Germline loops: CDR1 SGHKS, CDR2 YYEKEE (reference sequence). The CDR3 runs to 15 residues. The V and J ends lost 5 bases and 4 bases, in that order; junction bases with no gene match: 6. CDR3 sequence reads: CASRKTGGENQPQHF. For the CDR3, the DNA is TGTGCCAGCAGGAAGACAGGGGGCGAGAATCAGCCCCAGCATTTT.

V gene TRBV2 combines with J gene TRBJ2-2; D may match TRBD1 or TRBD2 (5 bases each). CDR3 length: 12 residues. Germline-derived CDR1 and CDR2 are SNHLY and FYNNEI. Trimming left V 8 bases short and J 7 bases short, with 11 bases between. The CDR3 is CASGGAIGELFF. In DNA form, the CDR3 reads TGTGCCAGCGGGGGTGCCATCGGGGAGCTGTTTTTT. The whole variable domain, filled in from reference TRBV2 and TRBJ2-2, reads EPEVTQTPSHQVTQMGQEVILRCVPISNHLYFYWYRQILGQKVEFLVSFYNNEISEKSEIFDDQFSVERPDGSNFTLKIRSTKLEDSAMYFCASGGAIGELFFGEGSRLTVL.

This clonotype is a singleton in its sample. The chain is built from TRBV29-1 and TRBJ2-3; D is unresolved. CDR3 length equals 13 residues. Trimming stripped 7 bases from V and 2 bases from J, with 13 bases between. Germline-derived CDR1 and CDR2 are SQVTM and ANQGSEA. The CDR3 is CSAHGPNTDTQYF. The CDR3, as DNA: TGCAGCGCCCACGGACCGAACACAGATACGCAGTATTTT.

The rearrangement uses TRBV27 and TRBJ1-5, with D perhaps matching TRBD1 (6 bases). This CDR3 is built from 17 residues. V was cut by 5 bases and J by 9 bases, with 26 bases left in between. Germline V gives CDR1 MNHEY, CDR2 SMNVEV (reference sequence). In nucleotides, the CDR3 is TGTGCCAGCAGTCCCCGCCTGCAACAGGGTTGGGAGAGGCCCCAGCATTTT. Protein product: CASSPRLQQGWERPQHF.

The chain couples TRBV6-2 or TRBV6-3 to TRBJ1-2, with D uncertain. The germline V gene has CDR1 MNHEY and CDR2 SVGEGT. CDR3 length: 12 residues. V was pared by 5 bases and J by 5 bases, with 9 bases between. The DNA of the CDR3 is TGTGCCAGCAGTCCGATAAGGTATGGCTACACCTTC. Translating gives CASSPIRYGYTF.

The chain is built from TRBV2 and TRBJ2-5, with TRBD2 identical over 8 bases. The CDR3 consists of 16 residues. With V trimmed by 6 bases and J by 1 base, 10 bases remained unmatched. Germline lookup yields CDR1 SNHLY and CDR2 FYNNEI. The DNA of the CDR3 is TGTGCCAGCAGACGTACGGGACTAGTCTTCCAAGAGACCCAGTACTTC. It is translated as CASRRTGLVFQETQYF.

V usage is TRBV7-9 and J usage is TRBJ2-5, with D perhaps assigned TRBD1 or TRBD2 (5 bases each). The V end was cut by 0 bases, the J end by 5 bases, with 25 bases between. The CDR3 runs to 19 residues. Per the germline V gene, CDR1 is SEHNR and CDR2 is FQNEAQ (reference sequence). Written as DNA, the CDR3 is TGTGCCAGCAGCTTAGCGGTGGGAGACAGACTTTCTGAGGGGGAGACCCAGTACTTC. It specifies CASSLAVGDRLSEGETQYF.